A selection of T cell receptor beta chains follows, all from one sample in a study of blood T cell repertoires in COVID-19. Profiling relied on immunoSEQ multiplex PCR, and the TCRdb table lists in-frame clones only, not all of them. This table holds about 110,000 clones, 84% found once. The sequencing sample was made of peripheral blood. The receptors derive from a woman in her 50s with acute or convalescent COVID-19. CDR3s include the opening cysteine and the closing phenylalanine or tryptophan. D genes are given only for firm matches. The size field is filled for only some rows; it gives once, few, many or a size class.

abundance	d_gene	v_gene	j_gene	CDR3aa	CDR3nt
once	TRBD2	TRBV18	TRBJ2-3	CASSPLSGGQRDTQYF	TGTGCCAGCTCACCTCTAAGCGGGGGGCAAAGGGATACGCAGTATTTT
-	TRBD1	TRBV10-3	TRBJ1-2	CAISVGGGDRGYTF	TGTGCCATCAGTGTAGGAGGGGGCGATAGGGGCTACACCTTC
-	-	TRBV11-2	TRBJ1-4	CASRKQGREKLFF	TGTGCCAGCCGGAAACAGGGTCGAGAAAAACTGTTTTTT
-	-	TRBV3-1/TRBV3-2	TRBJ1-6	CASSQVGGRYNSPLHF	TGTGCCAGCAGCCAAGTCGGGGGACGGTATAATTCACCCCTCCACTTT
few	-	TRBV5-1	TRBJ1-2	CASSWGGQDYGYTF	TGCGCCAGCAGCTGGGGGGGCCAGGACTATGGCTACACCTTC
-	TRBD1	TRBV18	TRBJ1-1	CASSNDRGRTEAFF	TGTGCCAGCTCAAACGACAGGGGAAGAACTGAAGCTTTCTTT
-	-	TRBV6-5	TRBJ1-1	CASSYAGMNTEAFF	TGTGCCAGCAGTTACGCAGGAATGAACACTGAAGCTTTCTTT
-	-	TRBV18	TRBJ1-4	CASSPQDVRQNEKLFF	TGTGCCAGCTCACCACAAGACGTCAGACAAAATGAAAAACTGTTTTTT
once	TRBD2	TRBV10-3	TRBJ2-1	CAISELAGIYNEQFF	TGTGCCATCAGTGAGCTAGCGGGGATCTACAATGAGCAGTTCTTC
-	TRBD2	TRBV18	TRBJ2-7	CASSPRNQGLVGYEQYF	TGTGCCAGCTCCCCGCGGAATCAGGGACTAGTCGGCTACGAGCAGTACTTC
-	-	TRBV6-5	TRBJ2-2	CASRNSQGNTGELFF	TGTGCCAGCAGAAACTCGCAGGGAAACACCGGGGAGCTGTTTTTT
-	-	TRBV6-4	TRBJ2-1	CASSDEDRDYNEQFF	TGTGCCAGCAGTGATGAGGACAGAGACTACAATGAGCAGTTCTTC
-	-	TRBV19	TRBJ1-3	CASSTGNTGNTIYF	TGTGCCAGTAGTACCGGGAACACCGGAAACACCATATATTTT
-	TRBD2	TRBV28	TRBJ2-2	CGTCRGGQTGELFF	TGTGGGACCTGCCGGGGGGGCCAAACCGGGGAGCTGTTTTTT
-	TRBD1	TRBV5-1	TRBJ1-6	CASSLLGTGDSPLHF	TGCGCCAGCAGCCTTCTAGGGACAGGGGATTCACCCCTCCACTTT
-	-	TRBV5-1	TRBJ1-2	CASSLDTASNYGYTF	TGCGCCAGCAGCTTGGATACAGCTTCTAACTATGGCTACACCTTC
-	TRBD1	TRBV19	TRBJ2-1	CASSPQGANYNEQFF	TGTGCCAGTAGTCCACAGGGGGCGAACTACAATGAGCAGTTCTTC
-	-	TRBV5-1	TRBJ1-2	CASSLGGFDGYTF	TGCGCCAGCAGCTTGGGAGGGTTTGATGGCTACACCTTC
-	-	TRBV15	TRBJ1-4	CATSRDPDEKLFF	TGTGCCACCAGCAGAGACCCCGATGAAAAACTGTTTTTT
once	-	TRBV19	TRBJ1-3	CATESGSTGGNTIYF	TGTGCCACCGAATCGGGGTCTACAGGGGGAAACACCATATATTTT
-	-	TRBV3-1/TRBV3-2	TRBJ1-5	CASSQAGEGYQPQHF	TGTGCCAGCAGCCAAGCAGGGGAGGGATATCAGCCCCAGCATTTT
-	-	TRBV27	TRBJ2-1	CASSPGYNEQFF	TGTGCCAGCAGTCCCGGGTACAATGAGCAGTTCTTC
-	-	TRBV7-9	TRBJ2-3	CASSHGAADTQYF	TGTGCCAGCAGCCATGGGGCGGCAGATACGCAGTATTTT
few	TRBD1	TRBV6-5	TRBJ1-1	CASNYRGQTEAFF	TGTGCCAGCAATTATAGGGGGCAAACTGAAGCTTTCTTT
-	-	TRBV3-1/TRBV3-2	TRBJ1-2	CASSQGLSGYYGYTF	TGTGCCAGCAGCCAAGGACTGAGCGGATACTATGGCTACACCTTC
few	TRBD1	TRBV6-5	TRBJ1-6	CASSYGLGTGGSPLHF	TGTGCCAGCAGTTACGGCTTGGGGACAGGCGGTTCACCCCTCCACTTT
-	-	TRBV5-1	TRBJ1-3	CASTQGGSGNTIYF	TGCGCCAGCACTCAGGGAGGATCTGGAAACACCATATATTTT
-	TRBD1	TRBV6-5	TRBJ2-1	CASSFFEGAKGFF	TGTGCCAGCAGTTTCTTCGAGGGGGCGAAGGGGTTCTTC
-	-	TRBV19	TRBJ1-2	CASRSPGGANYGYTF	TGTGCCAGTAGGTCGCCAGGAGGGGCGAACTATGGCTACACCTTC
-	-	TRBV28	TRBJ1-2	CASSPRRWATHGYTF	TGTGCCAGCAGCCCCCGCCGTTGGGCCACACATGGCTACACCTTC
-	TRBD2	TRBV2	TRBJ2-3	CATRTSGSTDTQYF	TGTGCCACCAGGACTAGCGGGAGCACAGATACGCAGTATTTT
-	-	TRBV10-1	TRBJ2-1	CASSRTGSSYNEQFF	TGCGCCAGCAGTCGAACAGGGAGCTCCTACAATGAGCAGTTCTTC
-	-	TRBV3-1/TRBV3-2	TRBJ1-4	CASSQAGTNEKLFF	TGTGCCAGCAGCCAAGCGGGTACCAATGAAAAACTGTTTTTT
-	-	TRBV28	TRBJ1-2	CASSSGYNYGYTF	TGTGCCAGCAGTTCAGGGTACAACTATGGCTACACCTTC
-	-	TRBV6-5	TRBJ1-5	CASSLGGNSNQPQHF	TGTGCCAGCAGCCTGGGGGGGAATAGCAATCAGCCCCAGCATTTT
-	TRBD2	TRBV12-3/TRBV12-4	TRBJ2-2	CASNQRGTGELFF	TGTGCCAGCAATCAGCGGGGGACCGGGGAGCTGTTTTTT
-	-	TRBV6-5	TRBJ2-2	CASSAGTFSTGELFF	TGTGCCAGCAGCGCCGGGACTTTCTCCACCGGGGAGCTGTTTTTT
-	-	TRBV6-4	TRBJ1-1	CASSPTAENTEAFF	TGTGCCAGCAGTCCGACAGCCGAGAACACTGAAGCTTTCTTT
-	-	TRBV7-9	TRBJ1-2	CASSFSMDAGGYTF	TGTGCCAGCAGCTTCTCGATGGACGCGGGCGGCTACACCTTC
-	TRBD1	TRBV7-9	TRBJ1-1	CASSLAGQGGATEAFF	TGTGCCAGCAGCTTAGCGGGACAGGGAGGGGCCACTGAAGCTTTCTTT
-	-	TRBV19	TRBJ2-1	CASRAAIQVHEQFF	TGTGCCAGTAGGGCGGCGATACAGGTACATGAGCAGTTCTTC
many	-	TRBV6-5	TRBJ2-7	CASMSRSSYEQYF	TGTGCCAGCATGTCGCGGAGCTCCTACGAGCAGTACTTC
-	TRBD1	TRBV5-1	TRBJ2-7	CASSHPGTGASYEQYF	TGCGCCAGCAGCCACCCCGGGACAGGGGCCTCCTACGAGCAGTACTTC
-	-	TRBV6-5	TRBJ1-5	CASSFGQHSNQPQHF	TGTGCCAGCAGTTTCGGACAGCATAGCAATCAGCCCCAGCATTTT
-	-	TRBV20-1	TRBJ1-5	CSASKQGRDSNQPQHF	TGCAGTGCTAGTAAACAGGGAAGGGATAGCAATCAGCCCCAGCATTTT
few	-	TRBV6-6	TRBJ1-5	CASSFIQGRSNQPQHF	TGTGCCAGCAGTTTTATTCAGGGTCGTAGCAATCAGCCCCAGCATTTT
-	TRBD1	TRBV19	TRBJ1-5	CASSMSHRGKYQPQHF	TGTGCCAGTAGTATGAGTCACAGGGGGAAGTATCAGCCCCAGCATTTT
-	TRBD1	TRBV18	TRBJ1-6	CASSPPNGGGNSPLHF	TGTGCCAGCTCACCACCGAATGGAGGGGGCAACTCACCCCTCCACTTT